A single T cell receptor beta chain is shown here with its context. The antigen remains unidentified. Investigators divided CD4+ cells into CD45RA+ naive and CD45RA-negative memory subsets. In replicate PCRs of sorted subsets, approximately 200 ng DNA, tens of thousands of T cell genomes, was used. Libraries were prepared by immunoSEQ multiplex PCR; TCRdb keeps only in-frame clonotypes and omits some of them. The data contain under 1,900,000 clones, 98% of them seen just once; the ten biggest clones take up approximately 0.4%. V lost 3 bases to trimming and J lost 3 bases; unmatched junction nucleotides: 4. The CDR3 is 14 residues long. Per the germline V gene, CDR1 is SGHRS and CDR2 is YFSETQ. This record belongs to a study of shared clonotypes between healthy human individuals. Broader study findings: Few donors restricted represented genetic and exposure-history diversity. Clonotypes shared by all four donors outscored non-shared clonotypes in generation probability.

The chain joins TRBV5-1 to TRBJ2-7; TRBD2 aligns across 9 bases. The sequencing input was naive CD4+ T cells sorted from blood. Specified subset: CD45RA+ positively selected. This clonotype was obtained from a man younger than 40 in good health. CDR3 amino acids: CASSSSGNSYEQYF. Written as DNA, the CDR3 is TGCGCCAGCAGCTCTAGCGGGAACAGCTACGAGCAGTACTTC.